One sample yielded the 23 T cell receptor beta chains listed below, sequenced in a study of control samples from healthy donors and cancer patients. Assay: immunoSEQ multiplex PCR; the TCRdb copy retains only in-frame clones and omits some. Here the sample spans some 70,000 clones, more than 80% being singletons. Sequenced sample: blood. These receptors all stem from a man in his sixties in good health.

The chain joins TRBV28 to TRBJ1-5, with 7 bases aligning to TRBD1. V was pared by 5 bases and J by 0 bases, with 7 bases of the junction left unmatched. This CDR3 comprises 16 residues. Per the germline V gene, CDR1 is MDHEN and CDR2 is SYDVKM. The CDR3: CASSRKTGISNQPQHF. CDR3 in DNA: TGTGCCAGCAGTAGGAAGACAGGGATTAGCAATCAGCCCCAGCATTTT.

J is TRBJ1-5 and V is TRBV11-2, with D uncertain. The CDR3 is 15 amino acids. Germline assignment: CDR1 SGHAT and CDR2 FQNNGV. V was pared by 1 base and J by 4 bases, with 11 bases between. The CDR3: CASSLGAGGNQPQHF. Here the CDR3 DNA reads TGTGCCAGCAGCTTAGGGGCAGGAGGGAATCAGCCCCAGCATTTT.

V and J are TRBV28 and TRBJ2-7; D gene unclear. CDR1 MDHEN and CDR2 SYDVKM come from the germline V gene. Trimming pared 5 bases from V and 4 bases from J, leaving 6 bases between. The CDR3 covers 11 residues. CDR3 coding DNA: TGTGCCAGCAGTAGGGATTACGAGCAGTACTTC. Its translation is CASSRDYEQYF.

The chain links TRBV30 to TRBJ2-5, with 7 bases that match TRBD2. The CDR3 consists of 14 residues. With 3 bases clipped from V and 4 bases from J, the junction kept 8 bases outside the gene matches. From germline, CDR1 is GTSNPN and CDR2 SVGIG (reference sequence). CDR3: CAWRLRLARETQYF. The CDR3 DNA follows: TGTGCCTGGAGGCTCAGACTAGCCCGAGAGACCCAGTACTTC.

V is TRBV29-1 and J is TRBJ2-2; D is undetermined. Trimming removed 0 bases from V and 2 bases from J, with 7 bases in between. The CDR3 is made up of 14 amino acids. From germline, CDR1 is SQVTM and CDR2 ANQGSEA. CDR3 coding DNA: TGCAGCGTTGAAGATAGTAAAAACACCGGGGAGCTGTTTTTT. Protein product: CSVEDSKNTGELFF.

V usage is TRBV7-9 and J usage is TRBJ2-1, with TRBD1 as a possible D gene (6 bases). Germline V gives CDR1 SEHNR, CDR2 FQNEAQ (reference sequence). Trimming pared 6 bases from V and 7 bases from J, leaving 10 bases between. The CDR3 is 12 amino acids. This CDR3 is CASRQDRNEQFF. CDR3 DNA sequence: TGTGCCAGCAGGCAGGACAGAAATGAGCAGTTCTTC. The variable domain in full, completed from reference TRBV7-9 and TRBJ2-1, reads DTGVSQNPRHKITKRGQNVTFRCDPISEHNRLYWYRQTLGQGPEFLTYFQNEAQLEKSRLLSDRFSAERPKGSFSTLEIQRTEQGDSAMYLCASRQDRNEQFFGPGTRLTVL.

The rearrangement joins TRBV5-5 to TRBJ2-7, with D perhaps TRBD1 (6 bases). The CDR3 is 14 amino acids. Trimming pared 6 bases from V and 5 bases from J, leaving 18 bases between. Germline V gives CDR1 SGHKS, CDR2 YYEKEE (reference sequence). The CDR3 spells CASTKGGPSNEQYF. Here the CDR3 DNA reads TGTGCCAGCACTAAAGGGGGACCTAGCAACGAGCAGTACTTC.

This chain uses TRBV5-1 with TRBJ2-5, with unresolved D. CDR1 SGHRS and CDR2 YFSETQ come from the germline V gene. This CDR3 has 14 residues. The V end lost 0 bases, the J end lost 1 base, and 7 bases lay between the germline ends. The CDR3 region has the DNA TGCGCCAGCAGCTTGGGACCAACCCAAGAGACCCAGTACTTC. Its translation: CASSLGPTQETQYF.

V usage is TRBV29-1 and J usage is TRBJ2-3; D possibly uses TRBD1 or TRBD2 (5 bases each). Trimming removed 5 bases at V and 1 base at J, with 7 bases between. The germline V gene has CDR1 SQVTM and CDR2 ANQGSEA. This CDR3 is 12 amino acids long. Here the CDR3 DNA reads TGCAGCGTTCGGGACGGCACAGATACGCAGTATTTT. Translation: CSVRDGTDTQYF.

V usage is TRBV21-1 and J usage is TRBJ2-1; the table's D call, TRBD1, was not checked against the DNA. TRBV21-1 is an annotated pseudogene. This CDR3 is built from 12 residues. CDR3 nucleotide sequence: TGTGCCAGAAAGACAGTAGACAATGAGCAGTTCTTC. Translated: CARKTVDNEQFF.

The chain carries TRBV19 and TRBJ2-5, with 7 bases aligning to TRBD2. J lost 5 bases, V lost 5 bases, and 14 bases had no gene match. Germline CDR1 reads LNHDA; CDR2 reads SQIVND (reference sequence). This CDR3 comprises 16 residues. CDR3 coding DNA: TGTGCCAGTAGTCCGAGGGAGGGAGGTCTGGCGGAGACCCAGTACTTC. Translating it yields CASSPREGGLAETQYF.

This rearrangement joins TRBV15 to TRBJ1-6; D not resolved. With 3 bases removed from V and 7 bases from J, the gap between germline ends came to 13 bases. Germline CDR1 LNHNV, CDR2 YYDKDF (reference sequence). CDR3 length: 15 amino acids. The CDR3 nucleotides are TGTGCCACCAGCAGTGGGTGGACGGAGAATTCACCCCTCCACTTT. Translation: CATSSGWTENSPLHF.

This clone appeared a few times. The V call is TRBV3-1 (or the pseudogene TRBV3-2), the J call TRBJ1-1, with a weak D call TRBD1 (5 bases). V lost 4 bases and J 11 bases, leaving 11 bases between the germline ends. The CDR3 length is 11 residues. Per the germline V gene, CDR1 is LGHDT and CDR2 is YNNKEL (reference sequence). The CDR3 loop is CASSRTGGAFF. Here the CDR3 DNA reads TGTGCCAGCAGCCGCACAGGAGGGGCTTTCTTT.

This chain links TRBV27 with TRBJ2-4, with 15 bases aligning to TRBD2. The length of the CDR3 is 20 residues. Trimming at V came to 0 bases and at J to 0 bases, leaving 6 bases not matched to a gene. Germline V gene sequence: CDR1 MNHEY, CDR2 SMNVEV (reference sequence). CDR3 nucleotide sequence: TGTGCCAGCAGTTTATCGGGACTAGCGGGAGGAGAAGGAGCCAAAAACATTCAGTACTTC. Its translation is CASSLSGLAGGEGAKNIQYF.

This chain links TRBV5-6 with TRBJ2-7, with D perhaps TRBD2 (6 bases). Germline assignment: CDR1 SGHDT and CDR2 YYEEEE. V lost 1 base, J lost 4 bases, and 15 bases lay in between. The CDR3 has 15 amino acids. As DNA, the CDR3 is TGTGCCAGCAGCTTGTTCCCCGGGGCGGGATACGAGCAGTACTTC. It translates to CASSLFPGAGYEQYF.

The CDR3 DNA reads as TGTGCAAGTCGCTTAAAAGCTCGGGGGCTCTGCGAGCAGTACTTC. This sequence encodes CASRLKARGLCEQYF. The rearrangement joins TRBV12-2 to TRBJ2-7. TRBV12-2 is labeled a pseudogene. The CDR3 has 15 residues.

The genes are TRBV19 and TRBJ1-5; D unclear. Trimming stripped 3 bases from V and 6 bases from J, with 9 bases between. The CDR3 runs 13 residues. Germline-derived CDR1 and CDR2 are LNHDA and SQIVND (reference sequence). The CDR3 sequence: CASSIQGSQPQHF. CDR3 bases: TGTGCCAGTAGTATCCAAGGTAGTCAGCCCCAGCATTTT.

This clone was seen once. The chain links TRBV30 to TRBJ1-4; the D gene is possibly TRBD1 (6 bases). Germline CDR1 is GTSNPN and CDR2 is SVGIG (reference sequence). V was clipped by 3 bases and J by 7 bases, with 15 bases between them. The CDR3 is made up of 14 amino acids. The CDR3 here is CAWSPTGQGEKLFF. The CDR3 nucleotides are TGTGCCTGGAGCCCAACAGGGCAGGGTGAAAAACTGTTTTTT.

CDR3 coding DNA: TGTGCCACCAGCAGAGGGCAGTGGAATCTAGGTGAAGCTTTCTTT. Its translation: CATSRGQWNLGEAFF. The chain combines TRBV15 with TRBJ1-1; no reliable D call. The CDR3 contains 15 residues. Germline V lookup: CDR1 LNHNV, CDR2 YYDKDF (reference sequence). Trimming took 1 base from V and 7 from J, leaving 16 bases between them.

This clone was picked up a small number of times. This chain joins TRBV6-6 and TRBJ1-5; 8 bases are shared with TRBD1. The CDR3 extends over 15 amino acids. V shed 2 bases, J shed 7 bases, and the junction held 7 bases outside the gene matches. Germline V gene sequence: CDR1 MNHNY, CDR2 SVGAGI (reference sequence). The CDR3 nucleotides are TGTGCCAGCAGTTACGGGGCAGGGGGCGAGCAGCCCCAGCATTTT. It codes for CASSYGAGGEQPQHF.

The gene calls are TRBV15 and TRBJ1-6; 9 bases align to TRBD1. V was clipped by 5 bases and J by 6 bases; unmatched bases: 8. Per germline, CDR1 LNHNV and CDR2 YYDKDF (reference sequence). The CDR3 runs to 16 residues. CDR3: CATSSGQGILNSPLHF. CDR3 coding DNA: TGTGCCACCAGCTCAGGACAGGGGATTCTTAATTCACCCCTCCACTTT. Full variable domain (missing parts from reference TRBV15 and TRBJ1-6): DAMVIQNPRYQVTQFGKPVTLSCSQTLNHNVMYWYQQKSSQAPKLLFHYYDKDFNNEADTPDNFQSRRPNTSFCFLDIRSPGLGDTAMYLCATSSGQGILNSPLHFGNGTRLTVT.

The V and J genes are TRBV11-2 and TRBJ2-5; the D is unclear. Trimming took 3 bases from V and 5 from J, leaving 10 bases between them. CDR3 length: 13 residues. In germline, CDR1 is SGHAT, CDR2 FQNNGV. DNA of the CDR3: TGTGCCAGCAGCTTTGCTGAAAGGGAGACCCAGTACTTC. Translation gives CASSFAERETQYF.

The V call is TRBV10-3, the J call TRBJ2-5; TRBD2 matches at 7 bases. This CDR3 contains 14 residues. V shed 0 bases, J shed 4 bases, and the junction held 2 bases outside the gene matches. Looked up from germline, CDR1 is ENHRY and CDR2 is SYGVKD. CDR3 loop: CAISESTSTETQYF. The CDR3, as DNA: TGTGCCATCAGTGAGTCGACTAGCACAGAGACCCAGTACTTC.